The 19 T cell receptor beta chains below come from one sample, sequenced in a study of cytomegalovirus exposure and HLA in healthy donors. Primers: 60 Vbeta forward and 13 Jbeta reverse. Sequencing was performed with immunoSEQ multiplex PCR; in TCRdb, only in-frame clones are kept and a portion is missing. The table includes about 200,000 clones, around three quarters detected once. The specimen was PBMCs. These receptors all stem from a man aged 35 to 55 in good health and CMV-seronegative.

This clone was seen only once. The chain links TRBV15 to TRBJ1-5, with 7 bases matching TRBD1. V lost 4 bases to trimming and J lost 0 bases; unmatched junction nucleotides: 3. The germline CDR1 and CDR2 sequences are LNHNV and YYDKDF (reference sequence). CDR3 length equals 15 residues. This CDR3 is CATSTTGLSNQPQHF. The CDR3 nucleotides read TGTGCCACCAGCACGACAGGGCTTAGCAATCAGCCCCAGCATTTT.

The genes are TRBV28 and TRBJ1-2; no definite D call. Trimming cost V 3 bases and J 4 bases, with 15 bases left between them. From germline, CDR1 is MDHEN and CDR2 SYDVKM. This CDR3 is built from 15 residues. CDR3 DNA: TGTGCCAGCAGTTTGACCGGCCAGGCCTCCTATGGCTACACCTTC. Translating it yields CASSLTGQASYGYTF.

The chain combines TRBV27 with TRBJ2-7; 12 bases agree with TRBD2. This CDR3 region has 15 residues. CDR1 is MNHEY and CDR2 is SMNVEV in the germline V gene (reference sequence). The ends lost 6 bases at V and 2 bases at J; junction bases unmatched: 5. CDR3 region: CASRDGLAGTYEQYF. The CDR3 region has the DNA TGTGCCAGCAGAGACGGACTAGCGGGGACCTACGAGCAGTACTTC.

The chain is built from TRBV12-5 and TRBJ2-7, with a tentative D call TRBD2 (5 bases). V lost 2 bases and J 1 base, leaving 12 bases between the germline ends. The CDR3 runs 15 residues. Germline CDR1 is LGHNT and CDR2 is FRNRAP. CDR3 amino acids: CASGLNPGLSYEQYF. The CDR3 nucleotides read TGTGCTAGTGGTTTGAACCCGGGGTTATCCTACGAGCAGTACTTC.

The genes are TRBV11-2 and TRBJ2-7; D is unresolved. Trimming removed 5 bases from V and 6 bases from J, with 14 bases in between. Germline lookup yields CDR1 SGHAT and CDR2 FQNNGV. The CDR3 covers 13 residues. CDR3 sequence reads: CASSPALGGEQYF. CDR3 sequence (DNA): TGTGCCAGCAGCCCTGCCCTCGGCGGCGAGCAGTACTTC.

This clone occurred a few times. The chain is built from TRBV7-2 and TRBJ2-7; tentative D call: TRBD2 (6 bases). Germline loops: CDR1 SGHTA, CDR2 FQGNSA. V lost 1 base to trimming and J lost 7 bases, with 26 bases between them. The CDR3 spans 18 residues. The CDR3 region has the DNA TGTGCCAGCAGCTTAGTTGCAACTAGGGCGGGGCCTGGGGGAGAGCAGTACTTC. Residues: CASSLVATRAGPGGEQYF.

This chain connects TRBV29-1 to TRBJ2-1; 7 positions agree with TRBD1. Losses at the gene ends were 1 base for V and 0 bases for J; bases not matched to a gene: 6. The CDR3 sequence is 16 residues long. Germline lookup yields CDR1 SQVTM and CDR2 ANQGSEA. CDR3 residues: CSVEGAGGSSYNEQFF. The CDR3 bases are TGCAGCGTTGAAGGAGCAGGGGGAAGCTCCTACAATGAGCAGTTCTTC.

This clone was observed once. The gene calls are TRBV29-1 and TRBJ2-3; D unclear. The germline V gene has CDR1 SQVTM and CDR2 ANQGSEA. The V gene lost 5 bases and the J gene lost 5 bases, with 5 bases spanning the gap. The CDR3 loop spans 10 amino acids. CDR3 sequence reads: CSVWRDTQYF. The CDR3 DNA reads as TGCAGCGTTTGGAGAGATACGCAGTATTTT.

The V and J genes are TRBV10-3 and TRBJ2-3; TRBD1 matches at 7 bases. With 6 bases clipped from V and 2 bases from J, the junction kept 8 bases outside the gene matches. The CDR3 extends over 15 amino acids. Germline assignment: CDR1 ENHRY and CDR2 SYGVKD. For the CDR3, the DNA is TGTGCCATCAGCTACCTCAGGGGGTCCACAGATACGCAGTATTTT. It yields the protein CAISYLRGSTDTQYF.

The chain uses TRBV5-4 and TRBJ1-5, with D hard to call. This CDR3 spans 14 amino acids. V lost 0 bases to trimming and J lost 6 bases, with 10 bases between them. Looked up from germline, CDR1 is SGHNT and CDR2 is YYREEE (reference sequence). DNA for the CDR3: TGTGCCAGCAGCTTGGTCGGAGTCGGTCAGCCCCAGCATTTT. Translating gives CASSLVGVGQPQHF.

This clone was observed a single time. CDR3 nucleotides: TGTGCCAGCAGCGCCCCTCCCTCAGATACGCAGTATTTT. Its translation: CASSAPPSDTQYF. The chain links TRBV9 to TRBJ2-3; D not certain. The CDR3 has 13 residues. Between the trimmed V and J ends, which lost 3 bases and 4 bases, there was a span of 9 bases. Germline assignment: CDR1 SGDLS and CDR2 YYNGEE.

The rearrangement links TRBV29-1 to TRBJ2-1; tentatively, D is TRBD1 (6 bases). This CDR3 has 15 residues. Trimming took 6 bases from V and 5 from J, leaving 20 bases between them. Germline values: CDR1 SQVTM, CDR2 ANQGSEA. CDR3 loop: CSVAGYSRDNNEQFF. The CDR3 DNA is TGCAGCGTGGCCGGGTATAGCAGGGACAACAATGAGCAGTTCTTC.

This clone was detected only a few times. The chain employs TRBV27 and TRBJ2-3; 7 bases line up with TRBD1. Germline assignment: CDR1 MNHEY and CDR2 SMNVEV (reference sequence). This CDR3 has 14 residues. V lost 8 bases and J lost 2; bases outside the gene matches: 7. DNA of the CDR3: TGTGCCAGCGGCCTGACAGGGAACACAGATACGCAGTATTTT. This codes for CASGLTGNTDTQYF.

This chain links TRBV7-2 with TRBJ2-4, with D possibly being TRBD1 (6 bases). In germline, CDR1 is SGHTA, CDR2 FQGNSA. V was shortened by 2 bases and J by 13 bases, with 15 bases between the two germline ends. The CDR3 covers 13 residues. The DNA of the CDR3 is TGTGCCAGCAGCTTACCGGTGGAAAGGGGGCAGTACTTC. It specifies CASSLPVERGQYF.

In DNA form, the CDR3 reads TGCGCCAGCAGCCAATCCGGGACAGGGGGTGAAAAACTGTTTTTT. Residues: CASSQSGTGGEKLFF. The rearrangement links TRBV4-1 to TRBJ1-4; the match to TRBD1 covers 11 bases. The CDR3 sequence is 15 residues long. V lost 2 bases, J lost 7 bases, and 3 bases stayed unmatched. Germline V gene data show CDR1 as MGHRA and CDR2 as YSYEKL.

The CDR3, as DNA: TGTGCCAGCAGCGTAGTTAGCGCCACTAGCACAGATACGCAGTATTTT. It encodes CASSVVSATSTDTQYF. This sequence joins TRBV9 and TRBJ2-3, with D tentatively TRBD2 (5 bases). This CDR3 comprises 16 residues. Trimming stripped 0 bases from V and 0 bases from J, with 11 bases between. The germline CDR1 and CDR2 sequences are SGDLS and YYNGEE.

The table lists this clone with a count of one. V is TRBV27 and J is TRBJ2-3; D is perhaps TRBD2 (5 bases). Trimming took off 3 bases at V and 1 base at J, with 14 bases between the two ends. The CDR3 contains 16 residues. Germline assignment: CDR1 MNHEY and CDR2 SMNVEV (reference sequence). Here the CDR3 DNA reads TGTGCCAGCAGTTTGGAGGCGGCTCAACGCACAGATACGCAGTATTTT. Its protein product is CASSLEAAQRTDTQYF.

V is TRBV6-1 and J is TRBJ1-5; D unclear. This CDR3 is 15 amino acids long. The V end lost 7 bases, the J end lost 0 bases, and 13 bases lay between the germline ends. Looked up from germline, CDR1 is MNHNS and CDR2 is SASEGT. DNA for the CDR3: TGTGCCAGCATCCCAAGAGACTATAGCAATCAGCCCCAGCATTTT. It specifies CASIPRDYSNQPQHF.

The rearrangement links TRBV27 to TRBJ1-3, with D tentatively TRBD1 (5 bases). CDR3 size: 17 residues. The germline V gene encodes CDR1 MNHEY and CDR2 SMNVEV (reference sequence). Deletions cut 5 bases from V and 0 bases from J, with 17 bases between. This CDR3 is CASSESGYGASGNTIYF. In DNA, the CDR3 is TGTGCCAGCAGTGAGTCTGGGTATGGGGCCTCTGGAAACACCATATATTTT.